The clone carrying this T cell receptor beta chain was found a few times. Antigen specificity is unknown. The data are from a study of T cell responses to AZD1222 COVID-19 vaccine. Findings and limits, study-wide: Receipt of two AZD1222 doses was followed by a rise in Spike-specific TCR breadth and depth. Reports say nearly half of spike-specific TCRs go after unmutated variant regions. White British ancestry dominated among donors, who included more females, and clonal diversity was possibly underestimated.

Produced via immunoSEQ multiplex PCR; TCRdb's table is partial and in-frame only. The sample carries some 130,000 clones, about 90% recorded once. The input for sequencing was peripheral blood, taken on day 0 of AZD1222 vaccination. This receptor was obtained from an adult in good health.

The CDR3 protein is CASRQGGDYGYTF. Written as DNA, the CDR3 is TGTGCCAGCAGGCAGGGAGGCGACTATGGCTACACCTTC. The chain joins TRBV12-3 or TRBV12-4 to TRBJ1-2; TRBD1 is a possible D gene (5 bases). V lost 6 bases and J 3 bases, leaving 11 bases between the germline ends. This CDR3 has 13 amino acids.